The following is a T cell receptor beta chain sequence with its context. This clone's antigen is unknown. Base quality data are lacking; no much larger clone is found one base away. The sample comes from a study of cytotoxic CD8 clonotypes in ibrutinib-treated CLL (dated by TCRdb to the early 2020s). Notes on the research overall: The cohort had some eleven relapsed/refractory and 15 treatment-naive patients; approximately 17 were IGHV unmutated. Partial responses were observed in about 25 patients and complete responses in 2; after a median follow-up of roughly 62 months, remission was maintained in approximately 14 patients and progression was observed in some twelve. Response samples were obtained after a median of 12 months of treatment, with a range of about 6 to 36 months. An average of around 250,000 productive templates and about 100,000 productive rearrangements was obtained per sample. Longitudinal samples were available for about 30% of the 86 trial participants. Cryopreserved peripheral blood mononuclear cells were obtained prior to treatment, at the time of response, and at either disease progression or sustained remission. All remission and progressive disease samples were collected while patients were still receiving ibrutinib. The research as a whole found: Public clonotypes were rare and either shrank or stayed stable during treatment, and the rise in clonality at ibrutinib response reflected expansion of private clonotypes. Sustained-remission and progressing patients did not have matched sampling times, and lymph node repertoires were not examined. Baseline clonality was found to be higher than that of age-matched healthy donors and was strongly correlated with circulating CD8+ T-cell counts. Clonality increased at ibrutinib response, stayed stable in sustained remission, and fell back toward baseline at progression.

In light of the paper, this sample's time point label describes: around 25 months on ibrutinib. For TCR beta library preparation, approximately 2 micrograms of genomic DNA were extracted from the cryopreserved PBMCs. Longitudinal blood samples from CLL patients on ibrutinib monotherapy were analyzed using high-throughput TCR beta sequencing. The patients were enrolled in a single-center, open-label phase 2 trial of ibrutinib monotherapy. The V end gives up 5 bases and the J end 0 bases, leaving 3 bases in the junction not matched to a gene. The germline V gene (reference sequence) yields SEHNR for CDR1 and FQNEAQ for CDR2. The CDR3, cysteine through phenylalanine, is 14 amino acids long. The retained sequence is limited to the CDR3, 42 bases, with the frame set at the first base. The goal of deep resolution MiSeq sequencing was a depth between 1 in 1 million and 1 in 200,000 T cells, and coverage averaged 10x per clonotype. TCR beta libraries were generated with the immunoSEQ hsTCRB Kit. The paper's processing steps were these. Data were analyzed with ImmunoSEQ Data Assistant and ImmunoSEQ Analyzer, with V, D and J genes assigned per IMGT definitions. Clonality, which ranges from 0 to 1, was calculated by subtracting the normalized Shannon entropy of productive rearrangement frequencies from one. Only overrepresented clonotypes making up at least 0.05% of the repertoire of each patient were included in the public clonotype analysis. Repertoires from more than ten age-matched healthy donors in immuneACCESS were used as clonality controls. TCRdb limited this immuneACCESS table to in-frame rearrangements with V and J called. A share of clones is missing; checked studies link under half to unresolved V genes, and the rest is unexplained. D and trimming come from the DNA, and the V and J calls and clone size come from that table. A total of under 150,000 clones appear in this sample, 80% to 90% of them only once. The ten most abundant clones make up 2.5% to 3.5% of the sample.

The sample here was PBMCs, taken after 24 months of ibrutinib treatment. Recombination joined TRBV7-9 with TRBJ2-7; TRBD2 matches 8 bases in the middle. The sequence was collected from a human donor with chronic lymphocytic leukemia. The CDR3: CASSTSGTSYEQYF. The DNA sequence is TGTGCCAGCAGCACTAGCGGTACCTCCTACGAGCAGTACTTC.